This TCR beta chain was found in a study of blood T cell repertoires in COVID-19. Background on the study: Recovered participants had two consecutive negative NP/OP PCR tests, healthcare professional clearance, or symptom resolution. Acute-phase and convalescent COVID-19 samples originated in the United States, Italy and Spain. T cells, B-cell-depleted T cells, or PBMCs supplied cDNA or gDNA.

Germline V lookup: CDR1 MDHEN, CDR2 SYDVKM. The CDR3 is 15 amino acids. J gave up 2 bases and V 6 bases, and 8 bases lay outside the gene matches. TCRdb's table, derived via immunoSEQ multiplex PCR, lists solely in-frame clones and lacks some. Of a few hundred thousand clones detected, about 89% appear once; the ten largest clones hold approximately 1.9%. Cohort placement rested on clinical history that participants reported themselves. The rearrangement links TRBV28 to TRBJ2-7; 9 bases are shared with TRBD2. The sequence came from a middle-aged man in a cohort exposed to, infected with or recovered from COVID-19 (not recorded which). Input material: PBMCs or T cells enriched from blood (not recorded which). CDR3 nucleotides: TGTGCCAGCAGGTTGAGGACTAGCGAAGCCTACGAGCAGTACTTC. Residues: CASRLRTSEAYEQYF.